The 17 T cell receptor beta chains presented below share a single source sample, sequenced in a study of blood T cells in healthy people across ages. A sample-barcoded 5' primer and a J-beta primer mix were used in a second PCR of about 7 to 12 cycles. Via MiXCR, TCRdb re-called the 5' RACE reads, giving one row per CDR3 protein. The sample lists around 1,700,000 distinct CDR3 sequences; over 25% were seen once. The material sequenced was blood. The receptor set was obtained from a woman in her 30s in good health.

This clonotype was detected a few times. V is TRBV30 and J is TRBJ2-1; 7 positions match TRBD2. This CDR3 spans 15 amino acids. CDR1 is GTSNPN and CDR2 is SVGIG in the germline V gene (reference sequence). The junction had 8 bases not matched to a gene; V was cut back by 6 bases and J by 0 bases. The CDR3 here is CACNLAAYSYNEQFF. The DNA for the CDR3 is TGTGCCTGCAATCTAGCGGCCTACTCCTACAATGAGCAGTTCTTC.

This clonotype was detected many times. The CDR3 region is CASSLTEGLNEQFF. CDR3 coding DNA: TGCGCCAGCAGCTTGACCGAGGGGCTGAATGAGCAGTTCTTC. This chain links TRBV5-1 with TRBJ2-1, with D perhaps given as TRBD1 or TRBD2 (5 bases each). Germline V gene sequence: CDR1 SGHRS, CDR2 YFSETQ. Deletions cut 1 base from V and 7 bases from J, with 12 bases between. This CDR3 has 14 residues.

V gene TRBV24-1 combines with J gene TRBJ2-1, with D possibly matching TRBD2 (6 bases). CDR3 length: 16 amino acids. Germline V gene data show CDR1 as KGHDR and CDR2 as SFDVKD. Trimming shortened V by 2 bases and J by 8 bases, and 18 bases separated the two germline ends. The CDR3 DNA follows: TGTGCCACCAGTGATTCTCGCGCGGGAAGGATGGATGAGCAGTTCTTC. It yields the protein CATSDSRAGRMDEQFF.

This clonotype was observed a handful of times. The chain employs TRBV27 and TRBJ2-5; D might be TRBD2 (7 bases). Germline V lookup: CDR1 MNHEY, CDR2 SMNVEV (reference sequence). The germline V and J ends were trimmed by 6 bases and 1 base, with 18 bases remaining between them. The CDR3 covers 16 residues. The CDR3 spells CASSQGMGGAQETQYF. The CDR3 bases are TGTGCCAGCAGCCAAGGCATGGGGGGGGCCCAAGAGACCCAGTACTTC.

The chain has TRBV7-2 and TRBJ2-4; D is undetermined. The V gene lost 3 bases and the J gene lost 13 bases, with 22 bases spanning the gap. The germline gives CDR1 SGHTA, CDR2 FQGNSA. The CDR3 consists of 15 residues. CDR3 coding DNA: TGTGCCAGCAGCTTGGACGTTGTATCCTACAATGAGCAGTACTTC. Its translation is CASSLDVVSYNEQYF. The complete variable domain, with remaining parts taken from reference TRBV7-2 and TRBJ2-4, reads GAGVSQSPSNKVTEKGKDVELRCDPISGHTALYWYRQSLGQGLEFLIYFQGNSAPDKSGLPSDRFSAERTGGSVSTLTIQRTQQEDSAVYLCASSLDVVSYNEQYFGAGTRLSVL.

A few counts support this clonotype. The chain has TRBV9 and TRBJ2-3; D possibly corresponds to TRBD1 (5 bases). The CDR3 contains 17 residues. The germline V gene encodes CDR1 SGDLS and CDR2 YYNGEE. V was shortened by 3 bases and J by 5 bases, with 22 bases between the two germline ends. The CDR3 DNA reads TGTGCCAGCAGCGGGTCGGCTGGACACCCCATCCGAGATACGCAGTATTTT. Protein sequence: CASSGSAGHPIRDTQYF.

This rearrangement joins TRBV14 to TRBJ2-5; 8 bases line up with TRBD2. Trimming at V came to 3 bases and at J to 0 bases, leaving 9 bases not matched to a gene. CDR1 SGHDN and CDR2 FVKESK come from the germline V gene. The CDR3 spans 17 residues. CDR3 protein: CASSHGWLAGYQETQYF. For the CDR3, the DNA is TGTGCCAGCAGCCACGGGTGGCTAGCGGGCTACCAAGAGACCCAGTACTTC.

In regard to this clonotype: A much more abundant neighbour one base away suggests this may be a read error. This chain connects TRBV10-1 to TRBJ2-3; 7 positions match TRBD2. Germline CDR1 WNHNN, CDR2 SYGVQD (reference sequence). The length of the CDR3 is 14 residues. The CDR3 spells CASSDSRETDTQDF. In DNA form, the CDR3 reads TGCGCCAGCAGTGATTCGCGGGAGACAGATACGCAGGATTTT.

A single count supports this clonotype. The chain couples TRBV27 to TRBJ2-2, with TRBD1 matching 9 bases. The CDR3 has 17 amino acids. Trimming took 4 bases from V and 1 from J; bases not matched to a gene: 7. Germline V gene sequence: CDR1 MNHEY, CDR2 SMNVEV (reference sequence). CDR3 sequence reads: CASSSYRTGENTGELFF. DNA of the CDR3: TGTGCCAGCAGTTCCTACCGGACAGGGGAGAACACCGGGGAGCTGTTTTTT.

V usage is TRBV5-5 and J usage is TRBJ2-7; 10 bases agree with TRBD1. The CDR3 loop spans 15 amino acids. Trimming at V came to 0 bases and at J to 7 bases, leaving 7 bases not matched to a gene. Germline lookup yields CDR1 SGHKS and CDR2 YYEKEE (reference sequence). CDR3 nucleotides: TGTGCCAGCAGCTTGGAGGGACAGGGGTTGAGGGAGCAGTACTTC. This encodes CASSLEGQGLREQYF.

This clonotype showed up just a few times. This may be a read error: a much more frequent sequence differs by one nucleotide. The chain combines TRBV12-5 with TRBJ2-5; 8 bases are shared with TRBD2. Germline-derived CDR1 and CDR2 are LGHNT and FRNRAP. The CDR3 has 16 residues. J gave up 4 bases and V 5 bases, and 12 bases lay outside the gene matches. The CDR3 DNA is TGTGCTAGTGGTCTAGGACGAGCGGGGGTAGGAGAGACCCAGTACTTC. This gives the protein CASGLGRAGVGETQYF. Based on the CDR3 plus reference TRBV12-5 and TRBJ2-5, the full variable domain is DARVTQTPRHKVTEMGQEVTMRCQPILGHNTVFWYRQTMMQGLELLAYFRNRAPLDDSGMPKDRFSAEMPDATLATLKIQPSEPRDSAVYFCASGLGRAGVGETQYFGPGTRLLVL.

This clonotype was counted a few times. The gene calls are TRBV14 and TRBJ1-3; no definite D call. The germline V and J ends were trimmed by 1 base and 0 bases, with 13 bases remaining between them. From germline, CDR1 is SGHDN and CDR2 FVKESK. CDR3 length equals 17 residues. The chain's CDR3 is CASSQGFYISSGNTIYF. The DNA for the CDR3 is TGTGCCAGCAGCCAAGGTTTTTACATCAGCTCTGGAAACACCATATATTTT.

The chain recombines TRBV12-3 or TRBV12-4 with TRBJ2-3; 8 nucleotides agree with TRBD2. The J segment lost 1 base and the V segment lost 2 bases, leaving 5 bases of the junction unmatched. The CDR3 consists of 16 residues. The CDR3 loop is CASSLWTSPRTDTQYF. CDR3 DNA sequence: TGTGCCAGCAGTTTATGGACTAGCCCTCGCACAGATACGCAGTATTTT.

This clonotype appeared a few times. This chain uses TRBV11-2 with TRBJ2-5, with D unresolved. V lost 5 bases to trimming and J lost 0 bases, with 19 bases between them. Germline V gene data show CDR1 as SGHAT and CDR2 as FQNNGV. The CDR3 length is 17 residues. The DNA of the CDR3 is TGTGCCAGCAGCCGCAGCTACGGCGGAACGTACCAAGAGACCCAGTACTTC. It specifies CASSRSYGGTYQETQYF.

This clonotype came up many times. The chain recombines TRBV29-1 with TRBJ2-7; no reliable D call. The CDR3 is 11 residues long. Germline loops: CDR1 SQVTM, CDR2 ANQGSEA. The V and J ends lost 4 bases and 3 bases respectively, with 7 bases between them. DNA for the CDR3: TGCAGCGTTGCGTCAGACTACGAGCAGTACTTC. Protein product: CSVASDYEQYF.

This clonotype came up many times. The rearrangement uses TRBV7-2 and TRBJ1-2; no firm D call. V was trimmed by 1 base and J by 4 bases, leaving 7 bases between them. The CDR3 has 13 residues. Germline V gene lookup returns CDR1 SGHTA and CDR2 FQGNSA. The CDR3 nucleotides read TGTGCCAGCAGCTTAGACTTGGGCTATGGCTACACCTTC. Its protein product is CASSLDLGYGYTF.

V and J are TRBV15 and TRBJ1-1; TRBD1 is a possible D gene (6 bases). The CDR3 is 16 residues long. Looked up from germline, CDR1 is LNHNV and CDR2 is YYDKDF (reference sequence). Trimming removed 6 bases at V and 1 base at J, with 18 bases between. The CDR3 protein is CATRIDRTATNTEAFF. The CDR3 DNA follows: TGTGCCACCAGAATCGACAGGACCGCTACGAACACTGAAGCTTTCTTT. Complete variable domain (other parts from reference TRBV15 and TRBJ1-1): DAMVIQNPRYQVTQFGKPVTLSCSQTLNHNVMYWYQQKSSQAPKLLFHYYDKDFNNEADTPDNFQSRRPNTSFCFLDIRSPGLGDTAMYLCATRIDRTATNTEAFFGQGTRLTVV.